The clone carrying this T cell receptor beta chain has only a few counts. Its antigen is undetermined. Hyperthyroidism was newly diagnosed in patients aged 18 to 65 (duration under 2 months). The study excluded patients with uncontrolled infection, other autoimmune disease, pregnancy or lactation. The data were taken from a study of T cells in Graves' hyperthyroidism and ophthalmopathy. Looking at the study overall: The authors collected peripheral blood at initial diagnosis, before any treatment.

The germline V gene has CDR1 LNHDA and CDR2 SQIVND (reference sequence). This CDR3 spans 15 amino acids. The ends lost 7 bases at V and 1 base at J; junction bases unmatched: 7. TCR beta CDR3 regions were amplified from RNA. First-round RT-PCR targeting the TCR CDR3 was performed with the HTBI primer set. TCRdb reanalysed the multiplex PCR reads using MiXCR and keeps one entry per CDR3 protein. The sample lists 300,000 to 350,000 distinct CDR3 sequences; around 14% were seen once. General observations from the study: It was a median roughly six months before onset that the model predicted ophthalmopathy.

The V gene is TRBV19, the J gene TRBJ2-3, with 8 nucleotides matching TRBD2. The sample consisted of blood. The clonotype comes from a woman aged 25-40 years with Graves' hyperthyroidism. The CDR3 nucleotides are TGTGCCAGTACTCTAGCGGGCCTACGCACAGATACGCAGTATTTT. This encodes CASTLAGLRTDTQYF.